This TCR beta chain was sequenced for a study of T cell responses to AZD1222 COVID-19 vaccine. The germline gives CDR1 MDHEN, CDR2 SYDVKM. Unmatched junction bases numbered 4, after V lost 5 bases and J lost 3 bases. The CDR3 sequence is 15 residues long. The repertoire was sequenced with immunoSEQ multiplex PCR; TCRdb's copy has only in-frame clones and lacks some. The sample carries some 250,000 clones, 94% recorded once. V is TRBV28 and J is TRBJ2-3, with 11 bases aligning to TRBD2. This TCR was recovered from an adult who received the AZD1222 COVID-19 vaccine. Sequenced here: peripheral blood, sampled 28 days after the second AZD1222 dose. Here the CDR3 reads CASSRGLAETDTQYF. In DNA, the CDR3 is TGTGCCAGCAGTCGGGGACTAGCGGAAACAGATACGCAGTATTTT.